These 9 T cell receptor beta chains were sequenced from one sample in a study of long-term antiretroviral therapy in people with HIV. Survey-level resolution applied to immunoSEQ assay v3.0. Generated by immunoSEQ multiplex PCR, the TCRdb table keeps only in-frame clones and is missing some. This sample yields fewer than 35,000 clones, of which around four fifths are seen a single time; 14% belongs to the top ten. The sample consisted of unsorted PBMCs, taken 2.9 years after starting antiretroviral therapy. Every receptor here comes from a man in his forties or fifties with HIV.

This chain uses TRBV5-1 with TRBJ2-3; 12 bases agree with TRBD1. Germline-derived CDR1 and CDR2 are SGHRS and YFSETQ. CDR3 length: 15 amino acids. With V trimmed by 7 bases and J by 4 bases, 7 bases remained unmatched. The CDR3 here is CASSWGQGAADTQYF. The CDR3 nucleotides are TGCGCCAGCTCCTGGGGACAGGGGGCTGCAGATACGCAGTATTTT. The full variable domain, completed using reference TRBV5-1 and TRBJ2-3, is KAGVTQTPRYLIKTRGQQVTLSCSPISGHRSVSWYQQTPGQGLQFLFEYFSETQRNKGNFPGRFSGRQFSNSRSEMNVSTLELGDSALYLCASSWGQGAADTQYFGPGTRLTVL.

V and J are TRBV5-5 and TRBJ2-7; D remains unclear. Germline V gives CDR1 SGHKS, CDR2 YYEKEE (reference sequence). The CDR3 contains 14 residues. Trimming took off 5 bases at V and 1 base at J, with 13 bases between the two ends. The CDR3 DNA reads TGTGCCAGCAGTCTCTCGGTCCCTTCCTACGAGCAGTACTTC. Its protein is CASSLSVPSYEQYF.

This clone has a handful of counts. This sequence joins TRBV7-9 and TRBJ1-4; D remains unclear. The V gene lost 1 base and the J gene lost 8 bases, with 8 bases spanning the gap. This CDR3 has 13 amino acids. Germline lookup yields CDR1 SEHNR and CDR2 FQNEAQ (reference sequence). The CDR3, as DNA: TGTGCCAGCAGCTTAGGGGCGGACGAAAAACTGTTTTTT. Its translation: CASSLGADEKLFF. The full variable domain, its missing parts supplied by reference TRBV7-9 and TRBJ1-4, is DTGVSQNPRHKITKRGQNVTFRCDPISEHNRLYWYRQTLGQGPEFLTYFQNEAQLEKSRLLSDRFSAERPKGSFSTLEIQRTEQGDSAMYLCASSLGADEKLFFGSGTQLSVL.

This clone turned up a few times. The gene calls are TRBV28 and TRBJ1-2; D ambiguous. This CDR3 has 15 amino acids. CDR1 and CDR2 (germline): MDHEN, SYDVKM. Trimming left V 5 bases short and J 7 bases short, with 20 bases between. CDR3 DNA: TGTGCCAGCAGTCTCCGTCGATCAATCCAGAGTGGCTACACCTTC. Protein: CASSLRRSIQSGYTF.

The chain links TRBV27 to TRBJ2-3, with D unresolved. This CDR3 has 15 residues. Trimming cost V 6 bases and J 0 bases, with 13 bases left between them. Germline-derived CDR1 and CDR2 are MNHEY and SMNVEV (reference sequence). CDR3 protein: CASSNRPGSTDTQYF. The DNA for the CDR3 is TGTGCCAGCAGCAATAGACCAGGCAGCACAGATACGCAGTATTTT.

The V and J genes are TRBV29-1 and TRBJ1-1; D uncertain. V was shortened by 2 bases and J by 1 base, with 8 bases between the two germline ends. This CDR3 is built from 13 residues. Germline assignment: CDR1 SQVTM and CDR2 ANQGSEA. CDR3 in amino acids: CSVELTGNTEAFF. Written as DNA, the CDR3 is TGCAGCGTTGAATTGACGGGGAACACTGAAGCTTTCTTT.

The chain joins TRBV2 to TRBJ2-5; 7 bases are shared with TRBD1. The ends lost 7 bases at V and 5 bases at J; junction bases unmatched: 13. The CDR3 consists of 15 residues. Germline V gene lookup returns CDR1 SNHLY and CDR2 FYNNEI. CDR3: CASTKGGFKAETQYF. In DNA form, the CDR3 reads TGTGCCAGCACGAAAGGGGGCTTCAAGGCGGAGACCCAGTACTTC.

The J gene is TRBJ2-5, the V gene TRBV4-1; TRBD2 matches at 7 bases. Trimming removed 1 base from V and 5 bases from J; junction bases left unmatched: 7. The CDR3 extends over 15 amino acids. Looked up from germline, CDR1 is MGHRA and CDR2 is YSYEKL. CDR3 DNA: TGCGCCAGCAGCCAAGCGCAGCGGGGCTGGGAGACCCAGTACTTC. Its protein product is CASSQAQRGWETQYF.

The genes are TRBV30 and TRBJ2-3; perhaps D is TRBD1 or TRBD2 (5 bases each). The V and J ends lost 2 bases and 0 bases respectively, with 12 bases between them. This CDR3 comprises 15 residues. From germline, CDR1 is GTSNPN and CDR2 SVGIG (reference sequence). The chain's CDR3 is CAWSIGGMSTDTQYF. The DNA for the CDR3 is TGTGCCTGGAGTATTGGGGGAATGAGCACAGATACGCAGTATTTT.